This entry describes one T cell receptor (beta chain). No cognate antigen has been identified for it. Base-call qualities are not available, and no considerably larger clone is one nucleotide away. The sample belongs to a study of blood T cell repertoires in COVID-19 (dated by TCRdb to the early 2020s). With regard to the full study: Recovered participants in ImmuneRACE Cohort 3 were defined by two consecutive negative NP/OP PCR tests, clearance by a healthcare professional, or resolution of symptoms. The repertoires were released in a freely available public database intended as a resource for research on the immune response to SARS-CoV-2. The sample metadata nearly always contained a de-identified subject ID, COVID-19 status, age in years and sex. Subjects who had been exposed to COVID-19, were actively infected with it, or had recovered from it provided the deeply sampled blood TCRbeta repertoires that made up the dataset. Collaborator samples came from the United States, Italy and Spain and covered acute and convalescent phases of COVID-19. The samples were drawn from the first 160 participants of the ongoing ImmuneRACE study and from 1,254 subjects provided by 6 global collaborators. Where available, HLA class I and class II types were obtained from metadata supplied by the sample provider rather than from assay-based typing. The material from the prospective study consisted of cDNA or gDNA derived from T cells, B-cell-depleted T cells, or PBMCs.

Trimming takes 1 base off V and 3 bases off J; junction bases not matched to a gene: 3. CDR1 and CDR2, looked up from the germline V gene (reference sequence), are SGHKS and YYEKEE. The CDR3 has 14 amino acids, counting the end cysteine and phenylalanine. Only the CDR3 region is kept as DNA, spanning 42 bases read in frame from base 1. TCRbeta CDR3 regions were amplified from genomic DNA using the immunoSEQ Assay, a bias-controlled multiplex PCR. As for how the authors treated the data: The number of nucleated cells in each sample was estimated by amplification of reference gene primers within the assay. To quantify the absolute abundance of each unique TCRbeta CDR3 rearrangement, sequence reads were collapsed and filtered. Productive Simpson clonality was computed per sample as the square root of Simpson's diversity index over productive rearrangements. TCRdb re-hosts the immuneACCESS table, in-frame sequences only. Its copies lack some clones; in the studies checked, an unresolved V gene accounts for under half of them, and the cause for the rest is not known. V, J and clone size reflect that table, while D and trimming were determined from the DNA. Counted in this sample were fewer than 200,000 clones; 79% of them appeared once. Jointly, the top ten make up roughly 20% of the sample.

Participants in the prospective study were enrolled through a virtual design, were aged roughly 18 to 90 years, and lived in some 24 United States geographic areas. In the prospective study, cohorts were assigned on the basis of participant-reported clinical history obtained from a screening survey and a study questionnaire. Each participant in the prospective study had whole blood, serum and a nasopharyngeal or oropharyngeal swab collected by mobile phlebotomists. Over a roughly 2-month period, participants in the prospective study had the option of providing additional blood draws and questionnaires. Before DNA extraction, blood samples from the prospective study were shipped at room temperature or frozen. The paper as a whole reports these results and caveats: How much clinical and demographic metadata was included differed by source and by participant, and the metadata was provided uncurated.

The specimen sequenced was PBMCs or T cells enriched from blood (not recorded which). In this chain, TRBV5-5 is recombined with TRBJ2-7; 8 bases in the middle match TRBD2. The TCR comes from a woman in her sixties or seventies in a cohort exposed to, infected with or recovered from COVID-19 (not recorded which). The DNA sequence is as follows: TGTGCCAGCAGCTTGCCGGGGGGGTTCTACGAGCAGTACTTC. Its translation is CASSLPGGFYEQYF.